The T cell receptor (beta chain) described here comes from a study of identical twins (dated by TCRdb to about 2016). Background on the whole study: The study deep-sequenced TCR alpha and beta repertoires from monozygotic twins, unrelated adults of various ages and cord blood to test whether fetal clonotypes persist. To rule out contamination, the twin experiments were replicated at different times with different library preparation protocols. What the research found in general, with its limitations: Invariant T cells such as MAIT and iNKT could partly confound zero-insertion analyses, although diverse VJ usage argued against such confounding for most clonotypes. Out-of-frame TCR alpha sharing in monozygotic twins was systematically underestimated by recombination models, whereas sharing between unrelated individuals was in agreement with the recombination models. Compared with coincidental sharing between unrelated individuals, an excess of low generation-probability sequences was observed among out-of-frame TCR alpha sequences shared between twins. Excess twin sharing in beta out-of-frame sequences was weaker because fewer shared sequences lowered the signal-to-noise ratio. Conclusions relied on cross-sectional statistical analysis, since the same donors could not be followed over many years. Abundant cord blood beta clonotypes carried fewer insertions; young adult naive repertoires showed a weaker similar trend, while memory repertoires showed none.

Every donor was a healthy Caucasian. Three pairs of female monozygotic twins, all aged 18 to 29 years, were included in the twin cohort. Using Miltenyi CD45RO+ enrichment and human naive T-cell isolation kits, memory (CD45RO+) and naive T cells were isolated from PBMC. As to this clonotype: The antigen it recognizes is unknown. Within one base of it there is no much larger clone, and no base qualities were kept.

The library was built by means of 5' RACE. Reads for this sample came from an Illumina HiSeq 2000. Template switching added a universal primer binding site, and the final cDNA carried a unique molecular identifier that allowed TCR cDNA molecules to be counted accurately. Specific primers in the conserved constant-segment region were used to synthesize first-strand cDNA for the TCR alpha and beta chains. Each cDNA library was double barcoded, with a SMART-Mk sample barcode plus Illumina barcodes, to control for contamination. Two successive PCR steps introduced TruSeq adapter sequences along with Illumina sample barcodes. The Illumina HiSeq platform was used with custom primers to sequence TCR alpha and beta cDNA libraries. As for the authors' bioinformatics: MiGEC processed the raw reads to extract unique molecular identifiers, while MiXCR was used to determine the CDR3 positions. Recombination models were inferred per individual with the repgenHMM and IGoR tools using an EM algorithm. Shared clonotype analysis was performed with the tcR package in R, normalizing sharing by the product of cloneset sizes. To study raw recombination without the effects of thymic and clonal selection, out-of-frame nonproductive sequences were analyzed. The public reads were reprocessed in TCRdb via fastp at Q25 and MiXCR, keeping in-frame beta chains. Every CDR3 protein is listed once, alongside the most common genes and DNA of its rows. TCRdb's processing, not the authors', yielded these V and J calls. For this sample there are 310,000 or so distinct CDR3 sequences; about 8.3% appear just once. The ten largest clones capture around 2.1% of the sample.

V sheds 5 bases and J sheds 7 bases, leaving 11 bases between their ends. The cysteine opens and the phenylalanine closes a CDR3 of 11 amino acids. Of the read, only the CDR3 DNA is kept; its 33 bases are in frame from base 1. CDR1 and CDR2, looked up from the germline V gene (reference sequence), are DFQATT and SNEGSKA. The same sample was also used in a study of yellow fever vaccine responses in identical twins. As that second paper reports: The T cell response to vaccination in identical twins was reported by the authors to appear partly convergent and partly personalized. The study precisely tracked vaccine-responding T cell clones in identical twins.

Sequenced sample: memory (CD45RO+) T cells sorted from blood. The cell subset or site label here, explained by the study, means: CD45RO+ enriched T cells. The rearranged segments are TRBV20-1 and TRBJ1-2, with TRBD1 as a weak D call on 5 bases. The TCR comes from a woman younger than 30 in good health. Here the CDR3 is given as CSAAPGFGYTF. The DNA sequence follows: TGCAGTGCTGCCCCAGGGTTTGGCTACACCTTC.